This T cell receptor (beta chain) emerged from a study of cytomegalovirus exposure and HLA in healthy donors (dated by TCRdb to between 2016 and 2019). Regarding the complete study: In an earlier analysis of some 550 of the donors, 276 Gb of sequence data and about 110 million unique TCR beta sequences from approximately 180 million T cells were reported. About 300 gigabases of sequencing data and around 85 million unique TCR sequences made up an early release that covered around 640 HLA-typed donors. Among the roughly 400 genotyped donors, approximately 82% belonged to the genetic ancestry cluster associated with self-reported Caucasian donors. The study aimed to test whether cataloging public T cell receptors could reveal signatures of past pathogen exposure. The study profiled the T cell repertoires of hundreds of subjects by immunosequencing and related them to cytomegalovirus serostatus. In addition to the first cohort of 650 to 750 subjects, a separate validation cohort of 120 different subjects was used. To predict cytomegalovirus infection status, the study brought together high-throughput TCR immunosequencing, statistical association of individual TCRs with disease status, and machine learning. A later analysis re-analyzed previously published TCR beta repertoires from 600 to 850 donors and added high-resolution HLA genotyping to study TCR occurrence patterns. In the later analysis, no new phenotypic data were used to find candidate immune exposures; instead, reliance was placed on TCR beta sequences and their occurrence across donors. In an earlier analysis of roughly 600 of the donors, high-throughput TCR beta sequencing was used to judge whether each TCR beta V gene segment behaved as functional or pseudogenic. Alongside the repertoire data, information on donor age, sex, ethnicity and CMV serostatus was compiled. A later genetic analysis took genome-wide SNP genotypes for about three fifths of the 666 donors and used that subset as a discovery cohort. All discovery cohort repertoires had been generated using a single sequencing platform. Class I and class II HLA loci were covered by the typing at four-digit resolution. Typing coverage differed by locus: A, B, C, DRB1 and DQB1 were typed in roughly 620-630 donors, DQA1 in around 500, DPA1 in some 610, and DPB1 in 400 to 480. Four to six DR-DQ haplotypes were handled as single units for association and clustering, since linkage in the cohort was strong. Across about 370 genotyped donors of the cohort, an average of about 220,000 unique TCR beta nucleotide sequences per donor were sequenced, and approximately 17% of those sequences were non-productive.

On this clone: Which antigen it targets is not known. No clone much larger than this one lies a single base away; base qualities are absent.

The cohort comprised approximately 700 healthy bone marrow donors. At the time of sampling, all cohort members were nominally healthy, though unrecorded immune exposures were likely present. The donor was CMV seronegative and was included in the group of hundreds of seronegative cohort members. Each donor provided a peripheral blood sample, and peripheral blood mononuclear cells were used for TCR beta sequencing. Genomic DNA was extracted from the blood cell samples with the Qiagen DNeasy Blood Extraction Kit. The CDR3 sequence holds 15 residues, the cysteine and phenylalanine included. The DNA shown is the 45-base CDR3, in frame from base 1. The trim is 1 base for V and 5 bases for J, with a gap of 15 bases between the germline ends. The germline V gene (reference sequence) supplies CDR1 LNHDA and CDR2 SQIVND. Findings and caveats that apply to the study as a whole: Most TCR sequences were seen in very few donors, while some public TCRs were found in many individuals. The authors suggested that the approach could potentially be generalized to other disease states and immunological phenotypes. Immune exposure information for the cohort was limited to CMV serostatus. A few of the identified cytomegalovirus-associated TCR beta chains were confirmed in vitro to be specific for cytomegalovirus antigens. In an earlier analysis of some 500 of the donors, most TCR beta V segments appeared in productive rearrangements about 90% or about 30% of the time, broadly matching IMGT annotations. Assigning TCR associations to individual alleles was difficult when HLA alleles, especially DR and DQ, strongly co-occurred. A later genetic analysis associated a missense DCLRE1C variant with V-gene and J-gene trimming of TCR beta chains, and an independent cohort replicated the association. In a later analysis, most CMV-associated TCR beta chains were found to appear HLA-restricted, with HLA associations seemingly driven largely by CMV exposure. Sequencing depth was assumed to be roughly uniform across donors in the presence/absence analyses, though that assumption may not hold. Only TCR beta chains were sequenced in this cohort, and the absence of alpha or paired-chain data limited detectable features. Because HLA typing was unavailable for some donors at each locus, only the typed subset was used in association tests. A cluster of highly shared sequence variants was judged likely to represent a technical artifact of the sequencing pipeline. The classifier was reported to diagnose cytomegalovirus status with high specificity and sensitivity in both the original and validation cohorts. The study gave a list of some 150 TCR beta chains associated with cytomegalovirus. In a later analysis, TCR association rates were found to vary across HLA loci, with the most associated TCRs seen for DRB1 alleles and the fewest for HLA-C alleles. Specific HLA alleles were associated with roughly 16,000 TCR beta sequences at a false discovery rate of 0.05 in a later analysis. Correlated functional status among segregating V segments might be attributable to linkage disequilibrium, but an unknown experimental factor could not be ruled out. According to a later analysis, parvovirus B19, influenza, CMV and Epstein-Barr virus appeared linked to several top co-occurrence clusters. Some IMGT-functional V segments, including TRBV6-2 and TRBV6-3, could not be distinguished by the 87-base-pair reads and were therefore excluded. In a later analysis, HLA-associated TCR beta chains showed more clonal expansion and lower generation probabilities than non-associated chains that were equally common. Compared with the approximately 600-donor mean, donors in an Asian-associated ancestry cluster had fewer N-insertions in productive TCRs, according to a later genetic analysis. The earlier analysis of 587 of the donors excluded approximately 17 rarely observed V segments, including chromosome 9 orphons, because counts were too low. A further reported finding was that TCR beta sequences accurately predicted the HLA-A and HLA-B alleles for most subjects in the first cohort.

The library was obtained by the immunoSEQ multiplex PCR assay. The multiplex PCR relied on a mix of 60 forward primers for TCR Vbeta segments and 13 reverse primers for TCR Jbeta segments. Amplification of the CDR3 region of rearranged TCR beta genes was performed with a multiplex PCR assay on genomic DNA. On the Illumina HiSeq System, the amplified TCR beta libraries were sequenced as 87-base-pair reads. The authors' analysis ran thus. Across the 640 or so repertoires, a later analysis counted roughly 77 million unique TCR beta chains, around 11 million of which were shared by at least two donors. Raw reads were error-corrected and collapsed into unique sequences by a nearest-neighbor algorithm in which closely related sequences were merged to remove PCR and sequencing errors. To assign V, D and J gene segments, CDR3 sequences were aligned to IMGT reference sequences. For a sequence to be retained, at least a six-nucleotide match to both a V gene segment and a J gene segment was required. A rearrangement was called productive if the CDR3 had no stop codons and remained in frame with V and J, and every other rearrangement was called non-productive. Following IMGT convention, CDR3 was defined as the stretch from the second conserved V-encoded cysteine up to the conserved J-encoded phenylalanine. The earlier analysis of approximately 590 of the donors excluded any sequence lacking an unambiguous match to a single V gene segment. An earlier analysis of 500 to 600 of the donors classified V segments as functional when productive rearrangements were above 56.7% and as segregating when the standard deviation between donors was above 5%. A statistical classification framework was built for diagnosing cytomegalovirus status from the catalog of TCR beta chain sequences. In a later analysis, TCR nucleotide sequences were compared against IMGT/GENE-DB human TR gene sequences so that V and J genes could be assigned. In a later analysis, CDR3 sequences and most-parsimonious VDJ recombination scenarios were assigned using the TCRdist pipeline. A later analysis defined each TCR beta chain by its CDR3 amino acid sequence plus V-gene family, and excluded reads lacking a unique V-gene family. A later analysis removed 450 to 600 highly shared, low-generation-probability nucleotide sequences to deal with suspected cross-contamination and a sequencing artifact. In a later analysis, a clonal expansion index for each public chain was calculated from normalized within-repertoire ranks of inferred template counts. In a later analysis, generation probabilities were computed using a VDJ recombination model fitted to out-of-frame rearrangements, and the results were checked against IGoR. Hypergeometric tests were used in a later analysis to score TCR-TCR, TCR-HLA and TCR-CMV co-occurrence, with a repertoire-size bias correction applied to the TCR pairs. False discovery rates were estimated in a later analysis by permuting HLA or CMV assignments 20 times. In a later analysis, co-occurring TCRs were grouped using DBSCAN, with TCRdist sequence similarity added in when clustering inside HLA-allele-positive subsets. Repertoires with fewer than 30,000 or more than 120,000 public chains, plus five repertoires with anomalous nucleotide sharing, were excluded from co-occurrence clustering. What TCRdb holds here is the immuneACCESS table cut down to in-frame rearrangements. Part of the clones is not present; checked against another copy, under half of the missing clones reflect an unresolved V gene, and the others are unexplained. V and J calls and clone size come straight from that table; D and trimming were deduced from the DNA. For this sample there are 150,000 to 190,000 clones; roughly 80% appear just once. The ten largest clones represent over 1.2% of the sample.

The source is a man aged 18 to 35 in good health and CMV-seronegative. The sequenced material came from PBMCs. In this chain, TRBV19 is recombined with TRBJ2-7; the D region possibly corresponds to TRBD1 (5 bases align). The bases read TGTGCCAGTAGTATAGGTCCAGGGCTTATCGACGAGCAGTACTTC. It specifies CASSIGPGLIDEQYF.